This record looks at one T cell receptor (beta chain) sequence and its context. Sequencing used immunoSEQ multiplex PCR; TCRdb keeps in-frame clones, though not all of them. The table includes roughly 200,000 clones, 80% to 90% detected once. The data derive from a study of blood T cell repertoires in COVID-19. As for the study in general: COVID-19 samples collected from the United States, Italy and Spain covered acute and convalescent phases.

From germline, CDR1 is MNHEY and CDR2 SMNVEV (reference sequence). The V and J ends lost 2 bases and 3 bases, in that order; junction bases with no gene match: 7. This CDR3 has 16 amino acids. This receptor was identified in a man aged 55 to 70 with acute or convalescent COVID-19. The rearrangement links TRBV27 to TRBJ2-7, with 10 bases identical to TRBD1. Sequenced sample: peripheral blood. The CDR3 DNA sequence: TGTGCCAGCAGTTTAGGCGGACAGGGGGGCCGCTACGAGCAGTACTTC. Its protein product is CASSLGGQGGRYEQYF.